The clone carrying this T cell receptor (beta chain) turned up a few times. Its antigen remains unknown. This specimen comes from a study of CD8+CD57+ T cells in acquired aplastic anemia. Study outcomes and limitations: The same twenty-nine CD8+ CDR3 sequences occurred in patients and in controls. In CD8+ cells, Simpson's diversity showed no significant difference between patients and controls.

Genomic DNA templated the TCR beta VDJ and CDR3 profiling. TCRdb processed the reads anew with MiXCR; each CDR3 protein has one entry. Of some 150,000 distinct CDR3 sequences detected, 71% appear once; the ten largest clones hold approximately 48%. All patients picked for sequencing had shown, by flow cytometry, an expansion of CD8+CD57+ cells. All patients were therapy-naive when blood was sampled. Trimming left V 3 bases short and J 1 base short, with 15 bases between. The CDR3 runs to 16 residues. Germline V gene sequence: CDR1 SGHTA, CDR2 FQGNSA. The source is a human donor with aplastic anemia. The chain has TRBV7-2 and TRBJ2-5; D remains unclear. Sequencing input: sorted CD4+, CD8+, or CD8+CD57+ T cells (not recorded which) from PBMCs. Written as DNA, the CDR3 is TGTGCCAGCAGCTTTCGGTCCAGCGCCTTCCAAGAGACCCAGTACTTC. Amino acids: CASSFRSSAFQETQYF.